The 18 T cell receptor beta chains in this list originate from one sample, sequenced in a study of control samples from healthy donors and cancer patients. Profiling relied on immunoSEQ multiplex PCR, and the TCRdb table lists in-frame clones only, not all of them. The sample includes tens of thousands of clones, 88% of them seen just once. Sample: PBMCs. The receptors stem from a man in his fifties or sixties with head and neck cancer.

This chain links TRBV28 with TRBJ1-5, with 9 bases that match TRBD1. With V trimmed by 5 bases and J by 4 bases, 12 bases remained unmatched. Germline V gives CDR1 MDHEN, CDR2 SYDVKM. The CDR3 loop spans 17 amino acids. CDR3 sequence (DNA): TGTGCCAGCAGTGTAAAGATCCACAGGGGGCGGAATCAGCCCCAGCATTTT. It translates to CASSVKIHRGRNQPQHF. The full variable domain, rest sourced from reference TRBV28 and TRBJ1-5, is DVKVTQSSRYLVKRTGEKVFLECVQDMDHENMFWYRQDPGLGLRLIYFSYDVKMKEKGDIPEGYSVSREKKERFSLILESASTNQTSMYLCASSVKIHRGRNQPQHFGDGTRLSIL.

The V gene is TRBV5-5, the J gene TRBJ2-5, with TRBD1 identical over 8 bases. The CDR3 is 13 amino acids. The V and J ends lost 4 bases and 5 bases, in that order; junction bases with no gene match: 4. In germline, CDR1 is SGHKS, CDR2 YYEKEE (reference sequence). In nucleotides, the CDR3 is TGTGCCAGCAGCCAGGGGGCTTGGGAGACCCAGTACTTC. Protein product: CASSQGAWETQYF.

V usage is TRBV24-1 and J usage is TRBJ2-1, with 9 bases that match TRBD2. Per germline, CDR1 KGHDR and CDR2 SFDVKD. CDR3 size: 17 residues. The junction had 11 bases not matched to a gene; V was cut back by 3 bases and J by 6 bases. DNA for the CDR3: TGTGCCACCAGTGATCCCAGTCAGCGGGGGGCCCCCAATGAGCAGTTCTTC. Protein product: CATSDPSQRGAPNEQFF.

This clone was observed once. V usage is TRBV11-3 and J usage is TRBJ1-3; D might be TRBD1 (6 bases). Germline values: CDR1 SGHNT, CDR2 YENEEA. This CDR3 is 12 amino acids long. The CDR3 DNA is TGTGCGGACAACAGGGCGAGAAACACCATATATTTT. Residues: CADNRARNTIYF.

The gene calls are TRBV7-2 and TRBJ2-7; a weak D match, TRBD2 (6 bases). V lost 0 bases to trimming and J lost 12 bases, with 18 bases between them. Germline-derived CDR1 and CDR2 are SGHTA and FQGNSA. This CDR3 is 14 amino acids long. The CDR3 DNA reads as TGTGCCAGCAGCTTAGCGGGGGTAGCGGCCCCGCTGTACTTC. Translated: CASSLAGVAAPLYF.

The chain links TRBV9 to TRBJ2-3; TRBD2 agrees at 8 bases. J lost 5 bases, V lost 7 bases, and 6 bases had no gene match. The CDR3 totals 13 residues. CDR1 SGDLS and CDR2 YYNGEE come from the germline V gene. In DNA, the CDR3 is TGTGCCAGCGCGGGACTAGGGGGAGATACGCAGTATTTT. Translating gives CASAGLGGDTQYF. The entire variable domain, with the rest obtained from reference TRBV9 and TRBJ2-3, is as follows: DSGVTQTPKHLITATGQRVTLRCSPRSGDLSVYWYQQSLDQGLQFLIQYYNGEERAKGNILERFSAQQFPDLHSELNLSSLELGDSALYFCASAGLGGDTQYFGPGTRLTVL.

The chain employs TRBV10-3 and TRBJ1-1; D unclear. The CDR3 runs to 15 residues. From germline, CDR1 is ENHRY and CDR2 SYGVKD. V was pared by 3 bases and J by 0 bases, with 11 bases between. This CDR3 is CAISDPGGLNTEAFF. The CDR3 DNA is TGTGCCATCAGTGACCCAGGAGGGCTGAACACTGAAGCTTTCTTT.

In this sample, this clone turned up once. The chain couples TRBV3-1 (or the pseudogene TRBV3-2) to TRBJ2-2, with a tentative D call TRBD2 (5 bases). V was cut by 1 base and J by 5 bases, with 8 bases left in between. This CDR3 comprises 14 residues. Germline CDR1 reads LGHDT; CDR2 reads YNNKEL (reference sequence). CDR3 loop: CASSQGEGTGELFF. In nucleotides, the CDR3 is TGTGCCAGCAGCCAAGGTGAGGGAACCGGGGAGCTGTTTTTT.

The genes are TRBV2 and TRBJ2-5, with a tentative D call TRBD2 (5 bases). The V gene lost 3 bases and the J gene lost 4 bases, with 12 bases spanning the gap. This CDR3 comprises 14 residues. Germline V gene sequence: CDR1 SNHLY, CDR2 FYNNEI. The DNA of the CDR3 is TGTGCCAGCAGTGATGGGCTAGCAGGAGAGACCCAGTACTTC. This sequence encodes CASSDGLAGETQYF.

The rearrangement links TRBV7-9 to TRBJ2-1; 8 bases align to TRBD1. The length of the CDR3 is 17 residues. Germline V gene data show CDR1 as SEHNR and CDR2 as FQNEAQ (reference sequence). V dropped 5 bases and J dropped 4; count of bases not matched to a gene: 13. In nucleotides, the CDR3 is TGTGCCAGCAGCCGAAGGTCGACAGGGGCATTTTACAATGAGCAGTTCTTC. This translates into CASSRRSTGAFYNEQFF.

The chain combines TRBV3-1 (or the pseudogene TRBV3-2) with TRBJ1-2; 7 bases map to TRBD1. CDR3 length: 15 amino acids. The junction had 14 bases not matched to a gene; V was cut back by 5 bases and J by 8 bases. Per germline, CDR1 LGHDT and CDR2 YNNKEL (reference sequence). The CDR3 DNA reads as TGTGCCAGCAGCAATTATAACTACAGGGGCGAGGGCTACACCTTC. Its translation is CASSNYNYRGEGYTF.

V gene TRBV6-5 combines with J gene TRBJ1-3, with D perhaps matching TRBD1 (5 bases). The CDR3 covers 15 residues. CDR1 is MNHEY and CDR2 is SVGAGI in the germline V gene. The V and J ends lost 6 bases and 0 bases respectively, with 12 bases between them. CDR3 sequence reads: CASSARDGSGNTIYF. The CDR3 region has the DNA TGTGCCAGCAGCGCCCGGGACGGCTCTGGAAACACCATATATTTT.

This clone was observed a single time. J is TRBJ1-2 and V is TRBV30; TRBD1 agrees at 9 bases. Germline CDR1 is GTSNPN and CDR2 is SVGIG (reference sequence). Trimming removed 0 bases from V and 8 bases from J; junction bases left unmatched: 7. This CDR3 comprises 14 residues. This CDR3 reads CAWSVYRGPPGYTF. The CDR3 DNA follows: TGTGCCTGGAGTGTATACAGGGGGCCCCCCGGCTACACCTTC.

This rearrangement joins TRBV4-1 to TRBJ2-7, with 11 bases fitting TRBD1. CDR1 and CDR2 from the germline V gene are MGHRA and YSYEKL. The length of the CDR3 is 15 residues. Trimming at V came to 4 bases and at J to 5 bases, leaving 7 bases not matched to a gene. The CDR3 loop reads CASSLRGQGEDEQYF. DNA of the CDR3: TGCGCCAGCAGCCTTCGGGGACAGGGGGAAGACGAGCAGTACTTC.

In its sample, this clone was seen a few times. This chain connects TRBV28 to TRBJ2-5; 10 nucleotides align to TRBD2. This CDR3 has 14 amino acids. Per the germline V gene, CDR1 is MDHEN and CDR2 is SYDVKM. Trimming took 5 bases from V and 6 from J; bases not matched to a gene: 6. CDR3 loop: CASSPSGSRKTQYF. As DNA, the CDR3 is TGTGCCAGCAGTCCTAGCGGGAGTAGAAAGACCCAGTACTTC.

This chain connects TRBV14 to TRBJ1-6; a possible D gene is TRBD1 (5 bases). This CDR3 region has 15 residues. The V end was cut by 3 bases, the J end by 6 bases, with 12 bases between. CDR1 and CDR2 from the germline V gene are SGHDN and FVKESK. The CDR3 region is CASSHPGTANSPLHF. CDR3 nucleotide sequence: TGTGCCAGCAGCCATCCCGGGACGGCTAATTCACCCCTCCACTTT. The full variable domain, its missing parts supplied by reference TRBV14 and TRBJ1-6, is EAGVTQFPSHSVIEKGQTVTLRCDPISGHDNLYWYRRVMGKEIKFLLHFVKESKQDESGMPNNRFLAERTGGTYSTLKVQPAELEDSGVYFCASSHPGTANSPLHFGNGTRLTVT.

The V and J genes are TRBV28 and TRBJ2-4, with TRBD1 as a possible D gene (5 bases). This CDR3 has 14 residues. Trimming removed 4 bases from V and 0 bases from J, with 7 bases in between. Germline V gene data show CDR1 as MDHEN and CDR2 as SYDVKM. In DNA form, the CDR3 reads TGTGCCAGCAGTTCAGGGTTAGCCAAAAACATTCAGTACTTC. Protein product: CASSSGLAKNIQYF.

The chain combines TRBV6-2 or TRBV6-3 with TRBJ2-3; 13 bases map to TRBD2. The CDR3 totals 18 residues. With 5 bases clipped from V and 0 bases from J, the junction kept 8 bases outside the gene matches. The germline V gene encodes CDR1 MNHEY and CDR2 SVGEGT. CDR3 sequence (DNA): TGTGCCAGCAGTCGTACTAGCGGGGGGGTTCTGAGCACAGATACGCAGTATTTT. It specifies CASSRTSGGVLSTDTQYF.